Below, 15 T cell receptor beta chains from the same sample are listed, as sequenced in a study of T cell responses to AZD1222 COVID-19 vaccine. Method: immunoSEQ multiplex PCR; TCRdb's copy keeps in-frame clones and lacks some. The profile shows roughly 110,000 clones, 75% to 95% of them singletons. Material: peripheral blood, obtained 28 days after the second AZD1222 dose. These receptors originate from an adult who received the AZD1222 COVID-19 vaccine.

About this clone: The sample carries other DNA sequences with the same CDR3. This rearrangement joins TRBV11-2 to TRBJ2-7; D remains unclear. With 4 bases removed from V and 1 base from J, the gap between germline ends came to 2 bases. CDR3 length: 11 amino acids. Germline CDR1 reads SGHAT; CDR2 reads FQNNGV. The CDR3 region has the DNA TGTGCCAGCAGCTCTTCCTACGAGCAGTACTTC. It translates to CASSSSYEQYF.

On this clone itself: The germline gene is not matched at one end of the junction; a read error may be the cause. J is TRBJ1-4 and V is TRBV7-2; D gene ambiguous. CDR1 SGHTA and CDR2 FQGNSA come from the germline V gene. The CDR3 contains 15 residues. CDR3 sequence: CASSLAQANNEKLFF. Written as DNA, the CDR3 is TGTGCCAGCAGCCTAGCCCAGGCGAATAATGAAAAACTGTTTTTT.

The CDR3: CASSSTGGQGLARDEQYF. The CDR3 nucleotides read TGTGCCAGCAGCTCGACAGGGGGCCAGGGGCTAGCGCGGGACGAGCAGTACTTC. V gene TRBV13 combines with J gene TRBJ2-7, with 10 positions matching TRBD1. The length of the CDR3 is 18 residues. The germline gives CDR1 PRHDT, CDR2 FYEKMQ (reference sequence). The V and J ends lost 4 bases and 5 bases, in that order; junction bases with no gene match: 17.

The rearrangement uses TRBV5-1 and TRBJ1-1, with D possibly matching TRBD1 (5 bases). The CDR3 has 13 amino acids. Deletions cut 6 bases from V and 4 bases from J, with 13 bases between. Germline CDR1 SGHRS, CDR2 YFSETQ. The CDR3 spells CASTTRRGTEAFF. The CDR3 coding sequence is TGCGCCAGCACAACCCGTAGGGGCACTGAAGCTTTCTTT.

J is TRBJ1-1 and V is TRBV12-3 or TRBV12-4; a weak D match, TRBD1 (6 bases). This CDR3 is 11 amino acids long. V was clipped by 7 bases and J by 5 bases, with 8 bases between them. DNA for the CDR3: TGTGCCAGCAACCAGGGGACTGAAGCTTTCTTT. Amino acid sequence: CASNQGTEAFF.

This clone occurred a few times. This chain links TRBV7-9 with TRBJ2-2; D possibly uses TRBD1 or TRBD2 (6 bases each). Germline V gene lookup returns CDR1 SEHNR and CDR2 FQNEAQ (reference sequence). CDR3 length equals 17 residues. The V end lost 4 bases, the J end lost 0 bases, and 15 bases lay between the germline ends. This chain's CDR3 is CASSSRGRVTNTGELFF. The CDR3, as DNA: TGTGCCAGCAGCTCCCGGGGGCGGGTTACGAACACCGGGGAGCTGTTTTTT.

This clone came up once. This chain connects TRBV19 to TRBJ1-2; 7 nucleotides agree with TRBD1. After removal of 4 bases from V and 1 base from J, the junction contained 9 bases not matched to a gene. The CDR3 loop spans 16 amino acids. Germline loops: CDR1 LNHDA, CDR2 SQIVND (reference sequence). The DNA for the CDR3 is TGTGCCAGTAGTACCCTGACAGGGAAGCGTAACTATGGCTACACCTTC. It yields the protein CASSTLTGKRNYGYTF.

This clone has more than one count but fewer than ten. This chain uses TRBV9 with TRBJ1-2, with D tentatively TRBD1 (5 bases). The ends were cut back, 0 bases at V and 4 bases at J, with 13 bases in the middle. This CDR3 has 15 amino acids. CDR1 is SGDLS and CDR2 is YYNGEE in the germline V gene. CDR3 nucleotides: TGTGCCAGCAGCGTAGCTAGGGCAGGGCTCTATGGCTACACCTTC. Protein: CASSVARAGLYGYTF.

This clone was counted a single time. The chain is built from TRBV27 and TRBJ2-1; 9 bases map to TRBD2. V shed 7 bases and J 2 bases; nucleotides not matched to a gene: 6. Germline loops: CDR1 MNHEY, CDR2 SMNVEV (reference sequence). This CDR3 region has 15 residues. The CDR3 coding sequence is TGTGCCAGCAATCGAGCGGGAGGACCCTACAATGAGCAGTTCTTC. Protein: CASNRAGGPYNEQFF.

V is TRBV7-2 and J is TRBJ1-6; D remains ambiguous. This CDR3 has 12 residues. The germline V and J ends were trimmed by 5 bases and 7 bases, with 6 bases remaining between them. Per the germline V gene, CDR1 is SGHTA and CDR2 is FQGNSA. For the CDR3, the DNA is TGTGCCAGCAGCGACTTCAATTCACCCCTCCACTTT. Protein product: CASSDFNSPLHF.

This clone was detected once. The CDR3 nucleotides read TGTGCCAGTACCCAGGGGGGCTATGGCTACACCTTC. Translating it yields CASTQGGYGYTF. V and J are TRBV19 and TRBJ1-2; 7 nucleotides line up with TRBD1. Germline V gene lookup returns CDR1 LNHDA and CDR2 SQIVND (reference sequence). J was trimmed by 4 bases and V by 7 bases; bases with no gene match: 3. This CDR3 has 12 residues. The full variable domain, completed using reference TRBV19 and TRBJ1-2, is DGGITQSPKYLFRKEGQNVTLSCEQNLNHDAMYWYRQDPGQGLRLIYYSQIVNDFQKGDIAEGYSVSREKKESFPLTVTSAQKNPTAFYLCASTQGGYGYTFGSGTRLTVV.

V is TRBV19 and J is TRBJ1-1; D unclear. V was shortened by 5 bases and J by 9 bases, with 13 bases between the two germline ends. Germline V CDR1 and CDR2: LNHDA, SQIVND (reference sequence). CDR3 length equals 12 residues. The CDR3 nucleotides read TGTGCCAGTAGTGCTAAGGACGGAAAAGCTTTCTTT. This translates into CASSAKDGKAFF.

The V gene is TRBV6-5, the J gene TRBJ1-1; maybe TRBD1 (6 bases). The ends were cut back, 6 bases at V and 4 bases at J, with 15 bases in the middle. Germline V gene lookup returns CDR1 MNHEY and CDR2 SVGAGI. The CDR3 sequence is 14 residues long. CDR3 sequence (DNA): TGTGCCAGCAGACCCTTCAGGGGTGGCACTGAAGCTTTCTTT. It translates to CASRPFRGGTEAFF.

This clone occurred a few times. V is TRBV4-1 and J is TRBJ2-7; D uncertain. Germline values: CDR1 MGHRA, CDR2 YSYEKL. V lost 1 base, J lost 5 bases, and 12 bases lay in between. The CDR3 is made up of 14 amino acids. This CDR3 is CASSQVGSAHEQYF. The CDR3 DNA reads as TGCGCCAGCAGCCAAGTTGGGTCAGCCCACGAGCAGTACTTC.

The chain uses TRBV18 and TRBJ2-1, with 10 bases lining up with TRBD2. This CDR3 spans 15 amino acids. Trimming took 4 bases from V and 6 from J; bases not matched to a gene: 6. Germline V CDR1 and CDR2: KGHSH, LQKENI. In DNA form, the CDR3 reads TGTGCCAGCTCACGGGAAGCGGGGGGGCTCAATGAGCAGTTCTTC. Protein sequence: CASSREAGGLNEQFF.